This T cell receptor beta chain came from a study of regulatory T cells in long-lasting Graves disease. About the research overall: Antithyroid drugs had been taken under 3 months by newly diagnosed Graves' patients.

General study findings and limits: TRBV28 was favored in persistent disease, as were TRBJ1-2 and TRBJ2-5. The study found persistent patients shared more public clonotypes (about 3,000) than new patients (over 900).

Time point of the sample: newly diagnosed GD, antithyroid drugs for less than 3 months. Construction of the TCR library relied on RNA isolated from PBMCs. Sequencing libraries for TCR beta were prepared with iRepertoire HTBI primers and Arm-PCR of CDR3 regions. A single record per CDR3 protein comes from TCRdb applying MiXCR to the multiplex PCR reads. The sample consists of about 530,000 distinct CDR3 sequences, 15% to 20% of them appearing once. This CDR3 spans 15 amino acids. V was pared by 0 bases and J by 8 bases, with 8 bases of the junction left unmatched. Per the germline V gene, CDR1 is LGHDT and CDR2 is YNNKEL (reference sequence). This clonotype was counted only a few times. Its antigen is not identified. A further study also used this sample, focusing on T cells in Graves' hyperthyroidism and ophthalmopathy.

The sequence came from a woman aged 40 to 65 with Graves disease. The material was peripheral blood mononuclear cells (PBMCs), obtained at new diagnosis, from a patient treated with antithyroid drugs. The chain uses TRBV3-1 and TRBJ2-3; 7 positions agree with TRBD2. As DNA, the CDR3 is TGTGCCAGCAGCCAAGATCTGCGGGGGAAGAGTACGCAGTATTTT. Protein: CASSQDLRGKSTQYF.